Included here is one TCR beta chain sequence, with context. The CDR3 is made up of 13 amino acids. V lost 9 bases and J 4 bases, leaving 15 bases between the germline ends. CDR1 is MNHEY and CDR2 is SMNVEV in the germline V gene (reference sequence). The sample originates from a study of PD-L1 blockade in urothelial cancer. Across the study: Dosed intravenously at 1,200 mg every 3 weeks, atezolizumab was initiated by patients around 2014. After treatment start, blood was analyzed at 3 weeks (second dose) and at 6 weeks.

Profiling relied on immunoSEQ multiplex PCR, and the TCRdb table lists in-frame clones only, not all of them. The sample holds tens of thousands of clones, around 87% seen once. J is TRBJ1-1 and V is TRBV27; D unclear. Sequencing was performed on PBMCs, taken around atezolizumab (anti-PD-L1) treatment. The clonotype comes from a man in his sixties with urothelial cancer. The CDR3 region has the DNA TGTGCCAGTCAAAATCGGGTTTTCACTGAAGCTTTCTTT. Encoded protein: CASQNRVFTEAFF.